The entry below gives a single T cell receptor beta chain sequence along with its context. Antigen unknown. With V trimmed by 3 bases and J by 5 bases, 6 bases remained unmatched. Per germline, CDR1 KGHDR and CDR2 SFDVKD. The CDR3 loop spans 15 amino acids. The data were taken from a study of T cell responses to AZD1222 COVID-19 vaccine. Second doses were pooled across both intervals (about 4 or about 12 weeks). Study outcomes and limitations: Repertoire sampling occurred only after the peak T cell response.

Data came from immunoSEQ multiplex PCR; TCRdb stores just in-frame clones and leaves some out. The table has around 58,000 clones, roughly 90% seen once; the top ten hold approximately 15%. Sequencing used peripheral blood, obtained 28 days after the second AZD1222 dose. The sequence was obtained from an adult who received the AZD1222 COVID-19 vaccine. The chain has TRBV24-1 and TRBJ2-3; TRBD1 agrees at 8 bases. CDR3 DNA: TGTGCCACCAGTGATGGGCAGGGGGCAGGAGATACGCAGTATTTT. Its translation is CATSDGQGAGDTQYF.